The following is a T cell receptor (beta chain) sequence with its context. This entry comes from a study of control samples from healthy donors and cancer patients. Germline lookup yields CDR1 SEHNR and CDR2 FQNEAQ (reference sequence). J gave up 4 bases and V 1 base, and 3 bases lay outside the gene matches. CDR3 length: 14 residues. Produced via immunoSEQ multiplex PCR; TCRdb's table is partial and in-frame only. The top ten hold around 1.2% of the sample, which has some 110,000 clones, 75% to 90% seen once. The TCR comes from a woman in her forties or fifties with colorectal cancer. Specimen: PBMCs. The V and J genes are TRBV7-9 and TRBJ2-5, with 7 bases identical to TRBD2. The CDR3 bases are TGTGCCAGCAGCTTAGGCAGGGAGGGAGAGACCCAGTACTTC. As protein: CASSLGREGETQYF.